Listed below are T cell receptor beta chains from one sample, sequenced in a study of shared T cell receptors in the human thymus. Some clones are missing from TCRdb's copy, which holds only in-frame ones; the method was immunoSEQ multiplex PCR. This sample has some 700,000 clones, with roughly 88% found just once. This sample was also put to use in a study of human thymus T cells.

Sequencing was done on a sample of thymocytes. The receptors stem from a girl less than two years old with a congenital heart defect. The CDR3 runs from the conserved cysteine through the conserved F or W. A D gene is named only where the DNA matches it firmly. Only some rows state a clone size, as once, few, many or a class for expanded clones.

once TRBJ1-2 . TRBV2 14 TGTGCCAGCAGTGATCAACCAGGGTACTCCGGCTACACCTTC CASSDQPGYSGYTF
. TRBJ1-4 TRBD1 TRBV10-3 17 TGTGCCATCAGTGAGAAAGGACAGGGGACGGGGTATGAAAAACTGTTTTTT CAISEKGQGTGYEKLFF
. TRBJ1-6 . TRBV25-1 15 TGTGCCAGCCAAAAGGGGAGGGGCGGGAATTCACCCCTCCACTTT CASQKGRGGNSPLHF
. TRBJ1-3 . TRBV6-5 14 TGTGCCAGCAGTTACTCAACAGGTGGAAACACCATATATTTT CASSYSTGGNTIYF
. TRBJ2-7 . TRBV7-2 17 TGTGCCAGCAGCTTAAATCGGTCCGGGGAGGAGTCCTACGAGCAGTACTTC CASSLNRSGEESYEQYF
. TRBJ1-2 . TRBV5-4 15 TGTGCCAGCAGCTTGGTCTTGGGGGGGGACTATGGCTACACCTTC CASSLVLGGDYGYTF
. TRBJ1-2 . TRBV29-1 11 TGCAGCGTTGGGTACAGGGATGGCTACACCTTC CSVGYRDGYTF
. TRBJ1-2 TRBD1 TRBV5-4 12 TGTGCCAGCAAACAGGGGGACTATGGCTACACCTTC CASKQGDYGYTF
. TRBJ1-2 . TRBV27 15 TGTGCCAGCAGAATAGGTTCAGGACAAATAAGTGGCTACACCTTC CASRIGSGQISGYTF
. TRBJ2-7 . TRBV11-2 14 TGTGCCAGCAGCTTAGTTTGGCCGACCTACGAGCAGTACTTC CASSLVWPTYEQYF
. TRBJ1-5 . TRBV6-1 12 TGTGCCAGCGAGAGCTCCAATCAGCCCCAGCATTTT CASESSNQPQHF
. TRBJ1-4 . TRBV5-8 20 TGTGCCAGCAGCCACACCAGGTTGCAGGGTGACCTTGCAACTAATGAAAAACTGTTTTTT CASSHTRLQGDLATNEKLFF
. TRBJ2-1 TRBD2 TRBV7-9 17 TGTGCCAGCACCTTCGTCCTGGCTGGCGGGGGGGCCGATGAGCAGTTCTTC CASTFVLAGGGADEQFF
. TRBJ1-2 . TRBV6-1 15 TGTGCCAGCAGTGAATTTATAGGGCGGGACTATGGCTACACCTTC CASSEFIGRDYGYTF
. TRBJ2-3 TRBD2 TRBV5-1 19 TGCGCCAGCAGCTTTGTGGGGCAACGGTCCCGGGGGGTCACAGATACGCAGTATTTT CASSFVGQRSRGVTDTQYF
. TRBJ1-1 TRBD1 TRBV11-2 19 TGTGCCAGCAGCGAAGGACAGGGCCCTCCGCCTCTTAGGAACACTGAAGCTTTCTTT CASSEGQGPPPLRNTEAFF
. TRBJ2-1 . TRBV7-6 21 TGTGCCAGCAGCTTGGATTCGGCACCCTCAGGGGTGCCACCACCGTACAATGAGCAGTTCTTC CASSLDSAPSGVPPPYNEQFF
. TRBJ1-3 TRBD1 TRBV28 14 TGTGCCAGCAGGGGGGGACAGCCTGGAAACACCATATATTTT CASRGGQPGNTIYF
few TRBJ2-5 TRBD2 TRBV6-9 15 TGTGCCAGCAGTCCAGTAGCGGGGGGCCAAGAGACCCAGTACTTC CASSPVAGGQETQYF
. TRBJ1-1 . TRBV5-1 14 TGCGCCAGCAGCCAGGGGACCGCCTCGGCGGTGGCTTTCTTT CASSQGTASAVAFF
. TRBJ2-1 TRBD2 TRBV27 13 TGTGCCAGCAGTCCCGGCGGGGGCAATGAGCAGTTCTTC CASSPGGGNEQFF
once TRBJ2-4 . TRBV10-2 15 TGCGCCAGCACCATGACTTGCTGTGACAAAAACATTCAGTACTTC CASTMTCCDKNIQYF
. TRBJ1-2 . TRBV6-5 14 TGTGCCAGCAGTTACAAGGGGCCTAACTATGGCTACACCTTC CASSYKGPNYGYTF
. TRBJ2-3 . TRBV2 12 TGTGCCAGGCGCCTTACAGGCTATACGCAGTATTTT CARRLTGYTQYF
. TRBJ2-7 TRBD1 TRBV18 16 TGTGCCAGCTCACCGGTGACAGGGGTAAAATCCTACGAGCAGTACTTC CASSPVTGVKSYEQYF
. TRBJ2-2 TRBD2 TRBV29-1 15 TGCAGCGTCCCGGGGGGGGCTAATTTCTCCGGGGAGCTGTTTTTT CSVPGGANFSGELFF
once TRBJ1-6 TRBD1 TRBV6-1 15 TGTGCCACCCAATCAGGGGGTAACAAAAATTCACCCCTCCACTTT CATQSGGNKNSPLHF
once TRBJ1-5 TRBD1 TRBV19 15 TGTGCCAGTAGCCTCAGAACAGGGGGGAATCAGCCCCAGCATTTT CASSLRTGGNQPQHF
. TRBJ1-2 TRBD1 TRBV29-1 14 TGCAGCGTTGGCCCCACAGGGGGTAACTATGGCTACACCTTC CSVGPTGGNYGYTF
. TRBJ2-7 . TRBV27 15 TGTGCCAGCAGTCTCTCACTTCGATCCGGGGAAGAGCAGTACTTC CASSLSLRSGEEQYF
. TRBJ2-7 . TRBV29-1 16 TGCAGCGTTGGACTGAGACAACGGACACCTGACTACGAGCAGTACTTC CSVGLRQRTPDYEQYF
. TRBJ1-1 . TRBV2 13 TGTGCCAGCAGTGACCGGGTGAAGGCTGAAGCTTTCTTT CASSDRVKAEAFF
. TRBJ1-2 . TRBV12-5 17 TGTGCTAGTGGTTTGGTAGGGGGGGGCGCGCGCTACTATGGCTACACCTTC CASGLVGGGARYYGYTF
. TRBJ2-7 TRBD1 TRBV5-1 16 TGCGCCAGCAGCCAAACTACAGGGGTTAAGGTCTACGAGCAGTACTTC CASSQTTGVKVYEQYF
. TRBJ1-3 . TRBV6-1 15 TGTGCCAGCAGTGAATCCCCCCGCGGTGGAAACACCATATATTTT CASSESPRGGNTIYF
. TRBJ2-7 . TRBV28 13 TGTGCCAGCAGTTTTGGAGGGACCTACGAGCAGTACTTC CASSFGGTYEQYF
. TRBJ2-7 TRBD1 TRBV14 15 TGTGCCAGCAGCCAGAGGGACAGAACGCTCTACGAGCAGTACTTC CASSQRDRTLYEQYF
. TRBJ1-1 TRBD1 TRBV2 16 TGTGCCAGCAGTGGGGACAGGGGGCCGGCGAACACTGAAGCTTTCTTT CASSGDRGPANTEAFF
. TRBJ2-1 TRBD2 TRBV9 16 TGTGCCAGCAGCGTAGTAGCGGGGCGGGCCTACAATGAGCAGTTCTTC CASSVVAGRAYNEQFF
once TRBJ1-1 . TRBV28 13 TGTGCCAGCAGTAAGGGAGTGATGACTGAAGCTTTCTTT CASSKGVMTEAFF
. TRBJ2-7 . TRBV7-9 13 TGTGCCAGCAGCTTAGACGGAGGTTACGAGCAGTACTTC CASSLDGGYEQYF
. TRBJ1-3 . TRBV6-1 12 TGTGCCAGCGGGCAGGCTCGGGGCACCATATATTTT CASGQARGTIYF
. TRBJ1-1 . TRBV28 16 TGTGCCAGCAGACTAACTATCTTAGAGCAGAACACTGAAGCTTTCTTT CASRLTILEQNTEAFF
. TRBJ1-1 . TRBV4-1 16 TGCGCCAGCAGCCAAGAGGGGAAAGGGGCTGGCACTGAAGCTTTCTTT CASSQEGKGAGTEAFF
. TRBJ2-7 TRBD1 TRBV2 16 TGTGCCAGCAGTGAAGGTGGGGGACAGGGACCTTACGAGCAGTACTTC CASSEGGGQGPYEQYF
. TRBJ1-2 . TRBV28 14 TGTGCCAGCAGTTTACAGGGTAGGAGCTATGGCTACACCTTC CASSLQGRSYGYTF
. TRBJ1-1 . TRBV7-9 16 TGTGCCAGCAGCTTAGTCCCGGCAGGGGAGAACACTGAAGCTTTCTTT CASSLVPAGENTEAFF
. TRBJ2-5 TRBD1 TRBV6-5 15 TGTGCCAGCAGTGCCTTTGACAGGGGGGTGGAGACCCAGTACTTC CASSAFDRGVETQYF
. TRBJ2-5 . TRBV6-5 14 TGTGCCAGCAGTTATGGGTCAGGTCAAGAGACCCAGTACTTC CASSYGSGQETQYF
. TRBJ1-1 TRBD1 TRBV4-2 18 TGTGCCAGCAGCCAACACCCGGGACAGGGAATCCAGCGGACTGAAGCTTTCTTT CASSQHPGQGIQRTEAFF